The rows below give T cell receptor beta chains drawn from one sample of a study of T cell responses to AZD1222 COVID-19 vaccine. Using immunoSEQ multiplex PCR, the repertoire was profiled, and TCRdb retains in-frame clones only, with some absent. The data hold 150,000 to 200,000 clones, with about 92% observed a single time. This material consisted of peripheral blood, taken on day 0 of AZD1222 vaccination. All receptors come from an adult in good health. CDR3s leave out the opening cysteine and the closing phenylalanine or tryptophan.

TRBV5-1	TRBJ2-7	ASSLAGRSYEQY
TRBV5-1	TRBJ2-2	ASSPVARANTGELF
TRBV14	TRBJ1-2	ASSPSGGTGWGYT
TRBV7-7	TRBJ2-7	ASSPSWGAQGEQY
TRBV2	TRBJ2-1	ASSTYNEQF
TRBV7-9	TRBJ1-5	ASSLDARVVNQPQH
TRBV30	TRBJ1-6	AWSGGGESSSPLH
TRBV5-1	TRBJ2-7	ASSLGRRGYEQY
TRBV6-5	TRBJ1-2	ASSFRQGRGYGYT
TRBV7-9	TRBJ1-5	ASSLAGQPNQPQH
TRBV15	TRBJ1-5	ATSRVALRGVSNQPQH
TRBV7-2	TRBJ2-1	ASSLRGLAMSSYNEQF
TRBV15	TRBJ2-5	ATSRDRLAELQETQY
TRBV5-1	TRBJ2-5	ASSSYGQETQY
TRBV5-8	TRBJ1-1	ASSLAASWDTEAF
TRBV7-7	TRBJ1-5	ASSFGGQPQH
TRBV6-2/TRBV6-3	TRBJ1-1	ASSPHRDALLGAF
TRBV29-1	TRBJ1-1	SVGQNTEAF
TRBV6-5	TRBJ2-5	ASRALAGVKETQY
TRBV19	TRBJ2-7	AAELREQY
TRBV18	TRBJ1-2	ASSGDRGLGYT
TRBV19	TRBJ1-2	ASRQQGRGNYGYT
TRBV6-5	TRBJ1-5	ASSIDVSLGQPQH
TRBV10-3	TRBJ2-1	AISESGRSSYNEQF
TRBV7-2	TRBJ2-7	ASSFTGGYISYEQY
TRBV2	TRBJ2-7	ASSSQGTSGTEQY
TRBV7-2	TRBJ1-1	ASSWARSTEAF
TRBV11-2	TRBJ2-1	ASSRGQLPSNEQF
TRBV9	TRBJ2-7	ASSVGGTHSYEQY
TRBV7-2	TRBJ2-2	ASSSDQPGITGELF
TRBV28	TRBJ1-2	ASGQTGGLNYGYT
TRBV6-5	TRBJ2-1	ASSSFKSPSYNEQF
TRBV3-1/TRBV3-2	TRBJ2-7	ASSQGAVRGHEQY
TRBV12-3/TRBV12-4	TRBJ1-2	ASSFRTGPGYT
TRBV2	TRBJ2-5	ASSFPPQGAEETQY
TRBV7-9	TRBJ2-5	ASSRATGTRETQY
TRBV2	TRBJ1-4	ASSADRAATNEKLF
TRBV2	TRBJ1-2	ASRPSSTDGYT
TRBV15	TRBJ1-5	ATSRVGGAQPQH
TRBV14	TRBJ2-3	ASSQPLGRSSTDTQY
TRBV9	TRBJ1-5	ASSATGTGQPQH
TRBV12-3/TRBV12-4	TRBJ1-2	ASSYMTGGYT
TRBV27	TRBJ2-1	ASSLQFSSGRGF
TRBV6-1	TRBJ1-6	ASSGGDRRGNSPLH
TRBV15	TRBJ2-7	ATSPRAATYEQY
TRBV7-9	TRBJ1-2	ASSSNVGKGYT
TRBV4-1	TRBJ2-2	ASSQESQAANTGELF
TRBV4-1	TRBJ2-7	ASSQEGFGGLGEQY
TRBV2	TRBJ2-7	ASKGYEQY
TRBV7-8	TRBJ1-5	ASSQQGTGGASNQPQH
TRBV5-1	TRBJ1-4	ASRGQGNEKLF
TRBV27	TRBJ1-1	ASSFRGTANTEAF
TRBV19	TRBJ1-6	ATHQQNSPLH